This TCR beta chain is drawn from a study of T cells after yellow fever vaccination. Study-level background: Fractions of limited cellularity were prepared by means of SMART-Seq v4 Ultra Low Input.

From the 5' RACE reads, TCRdb called clonotypes with MiXCR, one entry per CDR3 protein. The sample lists approximately 300,000 distinct CDR3 sequences, 9.5% to 12% occurring once. This clonotype was counted only a few times. The sequence derives from a man between 18 and 35 years old who received the YFV17D yellow fever vaccine. Here the sequenced sample was CD4+ T cells sorted from PBMCs, taken 45 days after the yellow fever booster vaccination.

CDR3 amino acids: CATSDRAGGRETQYF. The CDR3 DNA sequence: TGTGCCACCAGTGATAGGGCGGGGGGGCGTGAGACCCAGTACTTC. This sequence joins TRBV24-1 and TRBJ2-5; 9 bases line up with TRBD2. V was pared by 3 bases and J by 5 bases, with 6 bases of the junction left unmatched. The germline V gene encodes CDR1 KGHDR and CDR2 SFDVKD. This CDR3 is 15 amino acids long.